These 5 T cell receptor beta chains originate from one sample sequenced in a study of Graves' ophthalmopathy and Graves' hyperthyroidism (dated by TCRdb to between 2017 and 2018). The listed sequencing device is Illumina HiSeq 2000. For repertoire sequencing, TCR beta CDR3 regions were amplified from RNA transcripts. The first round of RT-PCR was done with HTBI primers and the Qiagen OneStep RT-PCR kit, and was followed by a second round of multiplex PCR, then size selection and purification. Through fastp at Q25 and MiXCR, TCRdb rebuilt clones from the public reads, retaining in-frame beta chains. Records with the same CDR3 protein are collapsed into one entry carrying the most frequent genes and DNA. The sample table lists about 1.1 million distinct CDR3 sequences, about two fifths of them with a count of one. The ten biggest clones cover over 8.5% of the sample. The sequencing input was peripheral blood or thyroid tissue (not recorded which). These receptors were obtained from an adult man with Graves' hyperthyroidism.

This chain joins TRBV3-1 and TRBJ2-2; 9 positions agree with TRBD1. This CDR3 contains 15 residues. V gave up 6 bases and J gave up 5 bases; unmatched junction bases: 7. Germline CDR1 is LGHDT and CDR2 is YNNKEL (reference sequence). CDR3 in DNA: TGTGCCAGCAGGGTAACCGGGACAGGGACCGGGGAGCTGTTTTTT. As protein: CASRVTGTGTGELFF.

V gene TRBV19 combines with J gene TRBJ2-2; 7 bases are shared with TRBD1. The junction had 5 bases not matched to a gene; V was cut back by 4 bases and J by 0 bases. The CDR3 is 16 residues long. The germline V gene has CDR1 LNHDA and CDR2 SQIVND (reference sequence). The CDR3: CASSKDRAANTGELFF. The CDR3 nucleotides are TGTGCCAGTAGTAAAGACAGGGCCGCGAACACCGGGGAGCTGTTTTTT.

CDR3 sequence reads: CASSSSGLAGGTSYEQYF. Here the CDR3 DNA reads TGTGCCAGCAGCTCCTCGGGACTAGCGGGAGGGACGTCCTACGAGCAGTACTTC. The V call is TRBV9, the J call TRBJ2-7, with 16 bases that match TRBD2. V dropped 4 bases and J dropped 1; count of bases not matched to a gene: 8. The CDR3 is made up of 18 amino acids. Germline CDR1 reads SGDLS; CDR2 reads YYNGEE.

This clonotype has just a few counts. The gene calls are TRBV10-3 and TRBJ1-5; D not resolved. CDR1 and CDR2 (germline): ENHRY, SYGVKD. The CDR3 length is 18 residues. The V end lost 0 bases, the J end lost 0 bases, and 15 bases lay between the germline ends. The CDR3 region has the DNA TGTGCCATCAGTGAGTCCCCCCGACCGACTTATAGCAATCAGCCCCAGCATTTT. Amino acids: CAISESPRPTYSNQPQHF.

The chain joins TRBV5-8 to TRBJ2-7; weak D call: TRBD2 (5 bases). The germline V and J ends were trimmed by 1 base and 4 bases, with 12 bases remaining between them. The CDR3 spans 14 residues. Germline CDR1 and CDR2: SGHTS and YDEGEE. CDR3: CASSLIATRYEQYF. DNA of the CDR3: TGTGCCAGCAGCTTGATAGCGACCCGATACGAGCAGTACTTC. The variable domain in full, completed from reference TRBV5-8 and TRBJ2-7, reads EAGVTQSPTHLIKTRGQQATLRCSPISGHTSVYWYQQALGLGLQFLLWYDEGEERNRGNFPPRFSGRQFPNYSSELNVNALELEDSALYLCASSLIATRYEQYFGPGTRLTVT.